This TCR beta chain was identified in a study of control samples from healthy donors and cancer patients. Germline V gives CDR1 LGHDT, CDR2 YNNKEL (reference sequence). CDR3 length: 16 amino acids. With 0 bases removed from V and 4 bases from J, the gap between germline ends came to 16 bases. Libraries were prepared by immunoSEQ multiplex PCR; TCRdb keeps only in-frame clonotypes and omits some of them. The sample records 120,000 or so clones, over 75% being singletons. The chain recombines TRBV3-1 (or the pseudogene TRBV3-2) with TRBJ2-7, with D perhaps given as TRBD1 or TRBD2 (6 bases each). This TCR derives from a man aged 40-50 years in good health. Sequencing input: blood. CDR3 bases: TGTGCCAGCAGCCAAGACCGGAAAGGGGGGAGGTACGAGCAGTACTTC. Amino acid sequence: CASSQDRKGGRYEQYF.